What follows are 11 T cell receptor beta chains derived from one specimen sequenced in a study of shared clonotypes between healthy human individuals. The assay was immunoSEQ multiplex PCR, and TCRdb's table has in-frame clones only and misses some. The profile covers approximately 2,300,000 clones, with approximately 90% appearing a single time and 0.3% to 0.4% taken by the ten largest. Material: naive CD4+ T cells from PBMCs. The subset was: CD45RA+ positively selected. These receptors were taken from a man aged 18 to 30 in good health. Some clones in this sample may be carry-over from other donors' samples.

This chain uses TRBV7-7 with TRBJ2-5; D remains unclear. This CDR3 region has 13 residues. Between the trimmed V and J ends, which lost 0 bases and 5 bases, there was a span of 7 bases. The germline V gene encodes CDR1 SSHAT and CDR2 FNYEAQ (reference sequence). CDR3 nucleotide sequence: TGTGCCAGCAGCTTAGCACCGCCGGAGACCCAGTACTTC. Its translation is CASSLAPPETQYF.

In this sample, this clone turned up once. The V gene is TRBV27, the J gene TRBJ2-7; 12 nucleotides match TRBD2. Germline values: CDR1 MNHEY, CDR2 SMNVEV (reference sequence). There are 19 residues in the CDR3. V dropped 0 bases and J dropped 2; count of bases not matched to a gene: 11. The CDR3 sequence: CASSLSPRLLAGGPYEQYF. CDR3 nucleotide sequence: TGTGCCAGCAGTTTATCGCCCCGATTACTAGCGGGAGGCCCCTACGAGCAGTACTTC.

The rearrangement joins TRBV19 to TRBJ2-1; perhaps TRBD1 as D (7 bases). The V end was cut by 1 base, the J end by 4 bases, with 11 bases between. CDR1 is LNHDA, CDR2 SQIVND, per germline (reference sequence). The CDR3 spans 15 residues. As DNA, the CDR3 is TGTGCCAGTAGTATAGGGCCAGGGGGGTACAATGAGCAGTTCTTC. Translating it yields CASSIGPGGYNEQFF.

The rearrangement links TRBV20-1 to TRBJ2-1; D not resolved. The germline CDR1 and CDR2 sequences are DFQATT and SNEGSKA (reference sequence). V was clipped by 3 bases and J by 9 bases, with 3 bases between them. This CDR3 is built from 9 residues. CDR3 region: CSASGEQFF. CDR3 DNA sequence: TGCAGTGCTAGTGGTGAGCAGTTCTTC.

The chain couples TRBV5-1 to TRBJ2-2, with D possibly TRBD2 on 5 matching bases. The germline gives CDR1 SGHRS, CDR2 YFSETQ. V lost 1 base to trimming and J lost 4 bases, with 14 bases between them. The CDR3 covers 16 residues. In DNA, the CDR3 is TGCGCCAGCAGCTTGTTGTTGGGAGTGAGCACCGGGGAGCTGTTTTTT. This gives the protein CASSLLLGVSTGELFF.

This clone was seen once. CDR3 protein: CASSLKGRAHTGELFF. CDR3 bases: TGTGCCAGCAGCCTGAAGGGCAGGGCCCACACCGGGGAGCTGTTTTTT. V and J are TRBV7-3 and TRBJ2-2, with a tentative D call TRBD1 (5 bases). Trimming removed 5 bases at V and 3 bases at J, with 16 bases between. CDR1 SGHTA and CDR2 FQGTGA come from the germline V gene. The CDR3 has 16 residues.

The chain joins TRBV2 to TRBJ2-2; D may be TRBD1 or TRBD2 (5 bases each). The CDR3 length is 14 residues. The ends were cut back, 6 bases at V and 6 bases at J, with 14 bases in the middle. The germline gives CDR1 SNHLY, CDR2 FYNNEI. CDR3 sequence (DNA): TGTGCCAGCAGCGAGGGGCGGGCTCCCGGGGAGCTGTTTTTT. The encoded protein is CASSEGRAPGELFF.

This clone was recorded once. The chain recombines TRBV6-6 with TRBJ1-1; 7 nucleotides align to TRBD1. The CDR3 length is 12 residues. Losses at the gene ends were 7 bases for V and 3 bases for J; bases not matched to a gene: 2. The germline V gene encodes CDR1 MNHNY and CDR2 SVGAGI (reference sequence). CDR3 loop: CASKGTDTEAFF. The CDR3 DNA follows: TGTGCCAGCAAAGGGACAGACACTGAAGCTTTCTTT.

CDR3 region: CASSHRSGRTGELFF. The CDR3 bases are TGCGCCAGCAGCCATCGAAGCGGGAGGACCGGGGAGCTGTTTTTT. The J gene is TRBJ2-2, the V gene TRBV4-3; TRBD2 agrees at 9 bases. This CDR3 is built from 15 residues. Germline V gene data show CDR1 as LGHNA and CDR2 as YSLEER. V was pared by 3 bases and J by 5 bases, with 4 bases of the junction left unmatched.

The CDR3 loop is CASSLRQASGIGRSYNEQFF. CDR3 DNA: TGTGCCAGCAGCTTACGCCAGGCTAGCGGGATAGGTCGCTCCTACAATGAGCAGTTCTTC. J is TRBJ2-1 and V is TRBV13, with 9 positions matching TRBD2. J was trimmed by 0 bases and V by 2 bases; bases with no gene match: 14. Germline V gene data show CDR1 as PRHDT and CDR2 as FYEKMQ (reference sequence). The CDR3 runs to 20 residues.

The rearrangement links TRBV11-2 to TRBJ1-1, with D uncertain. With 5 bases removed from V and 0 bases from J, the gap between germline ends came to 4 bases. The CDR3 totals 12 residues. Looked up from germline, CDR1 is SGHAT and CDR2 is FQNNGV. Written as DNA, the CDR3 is TGTGCCAGCAGCGTTTTGAACACTGAAGCTTTCTTT. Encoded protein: CASSVLNTEAFF.